This TCR beta chain was obtained from a study of cytotoxic CD8 clonotypes in ibrutinib-treated CLL (dated by TCRdb to about 2021). For context, the study as a whole: The cohort included about 15 treatment-naive and roughly 10 relapsed/refractory patients; 17 to 18 were IGHV unmutated. Responses were partial in roughly 24 patients and complete in 2; after median about 5.5 years follow-up, some 14 stayed in remission and some twelve progressed. All remission and progressive disease samples were collected while patients were still receiving ibrutinib. An average of about 250,000 productive templates and around 100,000 productive rearrangements was obtained per sample. Longitudinal samples were available for about 30% of the roughly 90 trial participants. Response samples were obtained after a median of 12 months of treatment, with a range of roughly 6 to 40 months. Cryopreserved peripheral blood mononuclear cells were obtained before treatment, at response, and at either sustained remission or disease progression.

A MiSeq instrument was used for deep resolution sequencing, which targeted depths ranging from 1 in 1 million up to 1 in 200,000 T cells, with coverage averaging 10x for each clonotype. The immunoSEQ hsTCRB Kit was used to generate the TCR beta libraries. In the source study's methods: ImmunoSEQ Data Assistant and ImmunoSEQ Analyzer were used for data analysis, and V, D and J genes were assigned according to IMGT definitions. Clonality, with values ranging from 0 to 1, was calculated as one minus the normalized Shannon entropy of productive rearrangement frequencies. Public clonotype analysis was restricted to overrepresented clonotypes comprising at least 0.05% of each patient's repertoire. Repertoires from thirteen age-matched healthy donors in immuneACCESS were used as clonality controls. TCRdb holds this immuneACCESS table with in-frame rearrangements only. Some clones are missing; in checked studies, unresolved V genes explain under half, and the rest has no known cause. V and J calls and clone size are those listed in that table; D and trimming were worked out from the DNA. The sample yields 9,000 to 13,000 clones; 79% were counted once. The ten biggest clones cover about 16% of the sample.

At the junction V is shortened by 3 bases and J by 3 bases; bases outside the gene matches: 6. The CDR3 starts with the cysteine, ends with the phenylalanine, and has 15 residues. Only the CDR3 region is kept as DNA, spanning 45 bases read in frame from base 1. The germline V gene specifies SNHLY as CDR1 and FYNNEI as CDR2. Summary of the overall study and its limitations: Clonality rose at ibrutinib response, remained stable during sustained remission, and dropped back toward baseline at progression. Lymph node repertoires were not examined, and the timing of sampling was not matched between patients in sustained remission and those whose disease progressed. Public clonotypes were found to be uncommon and were observed to contract or remain stable during treatment; the increase in clonality was shown to reflect expansion of private clonotypes at ibrutinib response. Baseline clonality was found to be higher than that of age-matched healthy donors and was strongly correlated with circulating CD8+ T-cell counts.

This clone was counted a few times. The target of this receptor is not known. Per-base qualities were not stored, and no clone one base away is much larger. According to the study, the label for this sample's time point signals: progressive disease on ibrutinib. For TCR beta library preparation, roughly 2.2 micrograms of genomic DNA were isolated from cryopreserved PBMCs. High-throughput TCR beta sequencing was performed on longitudinal blood samples from CLL patients receiving ibrutinib monotherapy. Patients were enrolled in a phase 2 open-label single-center ibrutinib monotherapy trial. The TCR originated in a human donor with chronic lymphocytic leukemia. The starting material was PBMCs, obtained at disease progression, from a patient treated with ibrutinib. This chain joins TRBV2 to TRBJ2-3; the junction holds 7 bases that match TRBD1. The CDR3 reads as follows: CASSDEGARTDTQYF. The DNA reads as follows: TGTGCCAGCAGTGATGAGGGGGCGAGGACAGATACGCAGTATTTT.